These 22 T cell receptor beta chains originate from one sample sequenced in a study of Tregs in tolerant kidney transplant recipients. The table came from immunoSEQ multiplex PCR; TCRdb's copy has only in-frame clones and leaves some out. The sample records 200,000 to 300,000 clones, more than 65% being singletons. Specimen: CD4+ T cells from blood. These receptors were collected from a human donor in good health.

The chain carries TRBV7-3 and TRBJ2-3; D unclear. CDR3 size: 14 residues. CDR1 and CDR2 (germline): SGHTA, FQGTGA. V was shortened by 5 bases and J by 12 bases, with 21 bases between the two germline ends. The CDR3 DNA reads as TGTGCCAGCAGCCCCGCCCCCGACGAGCATAAACAGTATTTT. It specifies CASSPAPDEHKQYF.

The chain combines TRBV6-5 with TRBJ2-1; TRBD1 agrees at 9 bases. V was clipped by 6 bases and J by 5 bases; unmatched bases: 8. Germline values: CDR1 MNHEY, CDR2 SVGAGI. This CDR3 is 15 amino acids long. The CDR3: CASSQDRGPNNEQFF. The CDR3, as DNA: TGTGCCAGCAGCCAGGACAGGGGCCCTAACAATGAGCAGTTCTTC.

The gene calls are TRBV30 and TRBJ1-6; TRBD1 might be the D (5 bases). The CDR3 loop spans 12 amino acids. Germline V lookup: CDR1 GTSNPN, CDR2 SVGIG (reference sequence). The germline V and J ends were trimmed by 2 bases and 8 bases, with 7 bases remaining between them. CDR3 coding DNA: TGTGCCTGGAGTTTCAGGGATTCACCCCTCCACTTT. Its protein product is CAWSFRDSPLHF. The entire variable domain, with the rest obtained from reference TRBV30 and TRBJ1-6, is as follows: SQTIHQWPATLVQPVGSPLSLECTVEGTSNPNLYWYRQAAGRGLQLLFYSVGIGQISSEVPQNLSASRPQDRQFILSSKKLLLSDSGFYLCAWSFRDSPLHFGNGTRLTVT.

The J gene is TRBJ2-1, the V gene TRBV5-4; D unresolved. V dropped 2 bases and J dropped 4 bases, with 13 bases sitting between them. Germline-derived CDR1 and CDR2 are SGHNT and YYREEE (reference sequence). CDR3 size: 15 residues. The CDR3 DNA reads as TGTGCCAGCAGCTTCCAGGCTTCCGTTTACAATGAGCAGTTCTTC. This codes for CASSFQASVYNEQFF.

The chain has TRBV4-1 and TRBJ2-3; D is perhaps TRBD1 or TRBD2 (6 bases each). Trimming pared 1 base from V and 4 bases from J, leaving 18 bases between. Germline-derived CDR1 and CDR2 are MGHRA and YSYEKL. The CDR3 covers 17 residues. In DNA form, the CDR3 reads TGCGCCAGCAGCCAAGTCCCAAGGTGGGGGGCCCCAGATACGCAGTATTTT. As protein: CASSQVPRWGAPDTQYF.

This sequence joins TRBV9 and TRBJ2-3; 8 bases agree with TRBD1. Trimming took 3 bases from V and 2 from J; bases not matched to a gene: 11. Looked up from germline, CDR1 is SGDLS and CDR2 is YYNGEE. There are 17 residues in the CDR3. This CDR3 is CASSGSAGQASTDTQYF. The CDR3 DNA reads TGTGCCAGCAGCGGATCCGCGGGACAGGCGTCCACAGATACGCAGTATTTT.

The V and J genes are TRBV29-1 and TRBJ1-6, with 7 bases aligning to TRBD1. With V trimmed by 4 bases and J by 8 bases, 2 bases remained unmatched. From germline, CDR1 is SQVTM and CDR2 ANQGSEA. The CDR3 contains 12 residues. Written as DNA, the CDR3 is TGCAGCGTTGGACAGGGCGATTCACCCCTCCACTTT. It is translated as CSVGQGDSPLHF.

The chain recombines TRBV18 with TRBJ1-5; no reliable D call. Germline CDR1 is KGHSH and CDR2 is LQKENI. V dropped 2 bases and J dropped 0 bases, with 5 bases sitting between them. This CDR3 region has 14 residues. The CDR3 region is CASSPASSNQPQHF. The DNA for the CDR3 is TGTGCCAGCTCACCAGCAAGTAGCAATCAGCCCCAGCATTTT.

J is TRBJ1-6 and V is TRBV5-4; no reliable D call. V was trimmed by 2 bases and J by 6 bases, leaving 6 bases between them. The CDR3 is made up of 13 amino acids. CDR1 is SGHNT, CDR2 YYREEE, per germline (reference sequence). CDR3 sequence: CASSFYFNSPLHF. The CDR3 DNA reads as TGTGCCAGCAGCTTTTACTTTAATTCACCCCTCCACTTT.

This chain uses TRBV5-1 with TRBJ2-3; tentative D call: TRBD2 (6 bases). The V gene's germline CDR1 is SGHRS and CDR2 YFSETQ. V shed 5 bases and J shed 0 bases, with 16 bases lying between them. CDR3 length: 16 residues. CDR3 nucleotides: TGCGCCAGCAGTCGTTCTAGCGCCCGTAGCACAGATACGCAGTATTTT. It codes for CASSRSSARSTDTQYF.

The V call is TRBV7-6, the J call TRBJ2-3, with unresolved D. Germline CDR1 is SGHVS and CDR2 is FNYEAQ. The CDR3 covers 16 residues. Trimming cost V 1 base and J 0 bases, with 11 bases left between them. This CDR3 is CASSLVWRRSTDTQYF. DNA for the CDR3: TGTGCCAGCAGCTTAGTTTGGCGGAGAAGCACAGATACGCAGTATTTT.

The V and J genes are TRBV5-1 and TRBJ2-5; D unclear. CDR1 and CDR2 (germline): SGHRS, YFSETQ. The CDR3 has 13 amino acids. The V end lost 2 bases, the J end lost 5 bases, and 10 bases lay between the germline ends. The CDR3 sequence: CASSFSAPETQYF. DNA of the CDR3: TGCGCCAGCAGCTTTTCTGCGCCGGAGACCCAGTACTTC.

This chain connects TRBV5-1 to TRBJ1-1, with a possible D match to TRBD1 (5 bases). Trimming shortened V by 3 bases and J by 0 bases, and 12 bases separated the two germline ends. Germline V lookup: CDR1 SGHRS, CDR2 YFSETQ. CDR3 size: 15 residues. The CDR3 bases are TGCGCCAGCAGCTCAACAGGAGGGGTGAACACTGAAGCTTTCTTT. It encodes CASSSTGGVNTEAFF.

V gene TRBV19 combines with J gene TRBJ2-2; D may be TRBD2 (5 bases). The CDR3 length is 15 residues. Trimming pared 2 bases from V and 1 base from J, leaving 8 bases between. Per germline, CDR1 LNHDA and CDR2 SQIVND (reference sequence). As DNA, the CDR3 is TGTGCCAGTAGTATAATAGGAGGGAACACCGGGGAGCTGTTTTTT. This translates into CASSIIGGNTGELFF.

In this sample, this clone turned up once. The V and J genes are TRBV5-1 and TRBJ2-1; D remains unclear. The CDR3 has 15 residues. Between the trimmed V and J ends, which lost 5 bases and 0 bases, there was a span of 12 bases. CDR1 and CDR2 from the germline V gene are SGHRS and YFSETQ. CDR3 in amino acids: CASRKSESSYNEQFF. The DNA for the CDR3 is TGCGCCAGCAGGAAAAGCGAAAGCTCCTACAATGAGCAGTTCTTC.

This clone was counted only a few times. The chain employs TRBV5-1 and TRBJ2-7; D perhaps matches TRBD2 (5 bases). Germline-derived CDR1 and CDR2 are SGHRS and YFSETQ. The CDR3 loop spans 15 amino acids. Trimming cost V 0 bases and J 0 bases, with 10 bases left between them. In DNA, the CDR3 is TGCGCCAGCAGCTTGGGACGGACTGTCTCCTACGAGCAGTACTTC. Amino acid sequence: CASSLGRTVSYEQYF.

V usage is TRBV5-1 and J usage is TRBJ2-2; D gene uncertain. V was clipped by 1 base and J by 4 bases, with 5 bases between them. The CDR3 runs to 13 residues. Germline lookup yields CDR1 SGHRS and CDR2 YFSETQ. This chain's CDR3 is CASSLRITGELFF. In DNA, the CDR3 is TGCGCCAGCAGCTTGAGGATCACCGGGGAGCTGTTTTTT.

The DNA of the CDR3 is TGTGCCTGGAGGGGGCGGGGGACAGGGGCGGAGACCCAGTACTTC. This codes for CAWRGRGTGAETQYF. This chain joins TRBV30 and TRBJ2-5, with 10 bases matching TRBD1. The CDR3 has 15 amino acids. V lost 3 bases, J lost 5 bases, and 9 bases stayed unmatched. Germline CDR1 and CDR2: GTSNPN and SVGIG (reference sequence).

This clone is a singleton in its sample. The chain uses TRBV18 and TRBJ2-2; D possibly matches TRBD1 or TRBD2 (6 bases each). Germline-derived CDR1 and CDR2 are KGHSH and LQKENI. This CDR3 is built from 17 residues. V was shortened by 0 bases and J by 7 bases, with 18 bases between the two germline ends. CDR3 loop: CASSPPFRQGTGGELFF. CDR3 in DNA: TGTGCCAGCTCACCACCTTTCAGGCAGGGGACTGGCGGGGAGCTGTTTTTT.

The V call is TRBV13, the J call TRBJ2-3; perhaps TRBD1 as D (6 bases). Trimming left V 5 bases short and J 0 bases short, with 15 bases between. Looked up from germline, CDR1 is PRHDT and CDR2 is FYEKMQ (reference sequence). This CDR3 contains 16 residues. The CDR3 sequence: CASSNSGTLSTDTQYF. DNA for the CDR3: TGTGCCAGCAGCAATTCCGGGACACTAAGCACAGATACGCAGTATTTT.

The chain has TRBV5-4 and TRBJ2-4; 9 nucleotides align to TRBD2. CDR1 and CDR2 from the germline V gene are SGHNT and YYREEE (reference sequence). Unmatched junction bases numbered 5, after V lost 2 bases and J lost 5 bases. The CDR3 spans 15 residues. CDR3 bases: TGTGCCAGCAGCTTAGGCGGGGGGGCCCAAAACATTCAGTACTTC. This codes for CASSLGGGAQNIQYF.

The chain is built from TRBV5-5 and TRBJ2-5, with 12 nucleotides matching TRBD2. J was trimmed by 2 bases and V by 0 bases; bases with no gene match: 2. There are 16 residues in the CDR3. Looked up from germline, CDR1 is SGHKS and CDR2 is YYEKEE (reference sequence). In nucleotides, the CDR3 is TGTGCCAGCAGCTTGGAGGGACTAGCGGGTCAAGAGACCCAGTACTTC. Translation gives CASSLEGLAGQETQYF.